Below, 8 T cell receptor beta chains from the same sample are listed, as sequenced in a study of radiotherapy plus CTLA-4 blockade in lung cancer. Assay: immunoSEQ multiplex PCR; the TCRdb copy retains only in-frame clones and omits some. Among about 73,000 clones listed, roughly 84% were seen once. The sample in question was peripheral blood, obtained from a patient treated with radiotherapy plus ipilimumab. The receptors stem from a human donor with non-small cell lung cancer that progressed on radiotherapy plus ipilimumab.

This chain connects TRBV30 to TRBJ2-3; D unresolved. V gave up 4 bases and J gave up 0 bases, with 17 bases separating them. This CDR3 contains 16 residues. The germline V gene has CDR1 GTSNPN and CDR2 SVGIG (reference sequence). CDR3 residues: CAWNSRDEMSTDTQYF. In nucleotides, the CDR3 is TGTGCCTGGAATTCGCGAGACGAGATGAGCACAGATACGCAGTATTTT.

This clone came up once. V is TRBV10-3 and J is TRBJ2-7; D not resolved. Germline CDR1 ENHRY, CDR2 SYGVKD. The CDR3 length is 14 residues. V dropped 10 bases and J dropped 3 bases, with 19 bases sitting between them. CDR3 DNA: TGTGCCACCACCGGGCGACACCTATTCTACGAGCAGTACTTC. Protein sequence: CATTGRHLFYEQYF.

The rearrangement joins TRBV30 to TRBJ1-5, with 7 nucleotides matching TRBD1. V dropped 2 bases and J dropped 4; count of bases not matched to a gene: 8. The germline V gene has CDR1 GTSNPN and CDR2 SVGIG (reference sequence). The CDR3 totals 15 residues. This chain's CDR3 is CAWSQGVTPNQPQHF. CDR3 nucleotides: TGTGCCTGGAGTCAGGGGGTGACACCTAATCAGCCCCAGCATTTT.

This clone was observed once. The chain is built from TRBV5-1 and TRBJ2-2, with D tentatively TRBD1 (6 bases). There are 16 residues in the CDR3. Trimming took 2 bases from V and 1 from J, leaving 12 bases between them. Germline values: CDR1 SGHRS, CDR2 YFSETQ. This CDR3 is CASSFPETGNTGELFF. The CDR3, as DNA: TGCGCCAGCAGCTTTCCGGAGACAGGGAACACCGGGGAGCTGTTTTTT.

The CDR3 spells CASSPGAWGNQPQHF. For the CDR3, the DNA is TGTGCCAGCAGCCCAGGAGCCTGGGGCAATCAGCCCCAGCATTTT. V usage is TRBV6-5 and J usage is TRBJ1-5; D is ambiguous. Germline CDR1 and CDR2: MNHEY and SVGAGI. The CDR3 is 15 amino acids. Trimming pared 6 bases from V and 2 bases from J, leaving 14 bases between.

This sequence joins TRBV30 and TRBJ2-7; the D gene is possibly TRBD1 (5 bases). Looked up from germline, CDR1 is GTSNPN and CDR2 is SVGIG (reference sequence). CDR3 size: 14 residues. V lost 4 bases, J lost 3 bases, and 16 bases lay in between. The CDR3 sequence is CAWTSTGSGYEQYF. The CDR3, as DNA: TGTGCCTGGACATCTACAGGTTCGGGCTACGAGCAGTACTTC. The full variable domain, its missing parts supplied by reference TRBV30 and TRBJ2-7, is SQTIHQWPATLVQPVGSPLSLECTVEGTSNPNLYWYRQAAGRGLQLLFYSVGIGQISSEVPQNLSASRPQDRQFILSSKKLLLSDSGFYLCAWTSTGSGYEQYFGPGTRLTVT.

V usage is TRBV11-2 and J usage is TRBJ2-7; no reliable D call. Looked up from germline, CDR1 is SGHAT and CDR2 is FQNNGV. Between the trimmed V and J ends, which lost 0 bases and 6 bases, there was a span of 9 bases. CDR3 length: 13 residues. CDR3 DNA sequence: TGTGCCAGCAGCTTAGAAGTAGGAAGCGAGCAGTACTTC. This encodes CASSLEVGSEQYF. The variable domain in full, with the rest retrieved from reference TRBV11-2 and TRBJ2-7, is EAGVAQSPRYKIIEKRQSVAFWCNPISGHATLYWYQQILGQGPKLLIQFQNNGVVDDSQLPKDRFSAERLKGVDSTLKIQPAKLEDSAVYLCASSLEVGSEQYFGPGTRLTVT.

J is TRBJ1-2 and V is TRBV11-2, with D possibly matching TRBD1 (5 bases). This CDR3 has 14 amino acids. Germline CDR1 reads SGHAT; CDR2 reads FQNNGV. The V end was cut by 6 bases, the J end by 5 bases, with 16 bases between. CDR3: CASRKVAGEYGYTF. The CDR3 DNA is TGTGCCAGCAGGAAGGTGGCGGGGGAATATGGCTACACCTTC.